This T cell receptor beta chain was profiled in a study of blood T cell repertoires in COVID-19. The CDR3 contains 16 residues. Trimming took off 0 bases at V and 2 bases at J, with 13 bases between the two ends. Germline values: CDR1 MNHNS, CDR2 SASEGT. TCRdb's table, derived via immunoSEQ multiplex PCR, lists solely in-frame clones and lacks some. The profile shows about 98,000 clones, 70% to 80% of them singletons. The TCR was taken from a man between 70 and 80 years old with acute or convalescent COVID-19. The sample comprised peripheral blood. The V call is TRBV6-1, the J call TRBJ1-2; no clear D. CDR3 DNA: TGTGCCAGCAGTGAAGCGCTTAGATCACGGAACTATGGCTACACCTTC. Translation gives CASSEALRSRNYGYTF.